The 19 T cell receptor beta chains reported below all come from one sample, sequenced in a study of response to subunit inactivated influenza vaccine. In TCRdb, the RT-PCR reads were re-called with MiXCR into one record per CDR3 protein. Of some 600,000 distinct CDR3 sequences listed, 13% to 15% are singletons. The sample in question was PBMCs from blood, obtained 14 days before vaccination. These receptors were taken from a man between 50 and 59 years old who received an inactivated influenza vaccine.

This clonotype has just a few counts. The rearrangement joins TRBV15 to TRBJ1-1; D is ambiguous. The germline V and J ends were trimmed by 3 bases and 1 base, with 12 bases remaining between them. The CDR3 extends over 15 amino acids. The germline gives CDR1 LNHNV, CDR2 YYDKDF (reference sequence). The DNA for the CDR3 is TGTGCCACCAGCAGGGGCGGTTTTAGGAACACTGAAGCTTTCTTT. Amino acid sequence: CATSRGGFRNTEAFF.

This clonotype was picked up one time. This chain connects TRBV6-2 or TRBV6-3 to TRBJ2-3, with 13 bases lining up with TRBD2. The CDR3 runs 17 residues. Germline V gives CDR1 MNHEY, CDR2 SVGEGT. Unmatched junction bases numbered 7, after V lost 2 bases and J lost 5 bases. CDR3 amino acids: CASSYRTSGRGLDTQYF. DNA of the CDR3: TGTGCCAGCAGTTACCGGACTAGCGGGAGAGGATTAGATACGCAGTATTTT.

The V gene is TRBV6-2 or TRBV6-3, the J gene TRBJ1-1; no firm D call. CDR1 and CDR2 from the germline V gene are MNHEY and SVGEGT. This CDR3 contains 11 residues. V was cut by 2 bases and J by 6 bases, with 4 bases left in between. CDR3 in amino acids: CASSYSPEAFF. CDR3 nucleotide sequence: TGTGCCAGCAGTTACAGCCCTGAAGCTTTCTTT.

Turning to this clonotype: Sequence at one end of the junction differs from germline and may be a read error. The chain links TRBV6-2 or TRBV6-3 to TRBJ2-1; maybe TRBD2 (5 bases). Germline values: CDR1 MNHEY, CDR2 SVGEGT. CDR3 size: 15 residues. The CDR3 DNA sequence: TGTGCCAGCTCCCTAAGGTGGAGGTCCTTCAATGAGCAGTTCTTC. This translates into CASSLRWRSFNEQFF.

CDR3 bases: TGCGCCAGCAGTTCTCTCGCCGGGACAGGGGGCTACGAGCAGTACTTC. Protein: CASSSLAGTGGYEQYF. The chain employs TRBV5-1 and TRBJ2-7; 11 bases match TRBD1. V lost 5 bases to trimming and J lost 3 bases; unmatched junction nucleotides: 10. The CDR3 has 16 residues. Germline V gene sequence: CDR1 SGHRS, CDR2 YFSETQ.

CDR3 region: CASSWGGRSSYEQYF. CDR3 coding DNA: TGTGCCAGCAGTTGGGGGGGCAGAAGCTCCTACGAGCAGTACTTC. V is TRBV27 and J is TRBJ2-7, with TRBD2 as a possible D gene (7 bases). The ends were cut back, 4 bases at V and 0 bases at J, with 13 bases in the middle. Germline lookup yields CDR1 MNHEY and CDR2 SMNVEV (reference sequence). The CDR3 covers 15 residues.

This clonotype appeared a few times. This chain connects TRBV15 to TRBJ2-3, with a possible D match to TRBD2 (6 bases). V dropped 1 base and J dropped 6 bases, with 8 bases sitting between them. The CDR3 extends over 13 amino acids. Germline lookup yields CDR1 LNHNV and CDR2 YYDKDF (reference sequence). In DNA form, the CDR3 reads TGTGCCACCAGCAGAGGAACTAGCGATACGCAGTATTTT. Its protein is CATSRGTSDTQYF.

V gene TRBV7-2 combines with J gene TRBJ2-7, with 13 bases identical to TRBD2. The CDR3 covers 13 residues. V gave up 5 bases and J gave up 9 bases; unmatched junction bases: 4. The germline V gene has CDR1 SGHTA and CDR2 FQGNSA. CDR3 in DNA: TGTGCCAGCAGCCCCCGACTAGCGGGAGGGCAGTACTTC. Its protein is CASSPRLAGGQYF. Variable domain in full (rest from reference TRBV7-2 and TRBJ2-7): GAGVSQSPSNKVTEKGKDVELRCDPISGHTALYWYRQSLGQGLEFLIYFQGNSAPDKSGLPSDRFSAERTGGSVSTLTIQRTQQEDSAVYLCASSPRLAGGQYFGPGTRLTVT.

The V call is TRBV7-2, the J call TRBJ2-3; D is possibly TRBD2 (5 bases). Germline V CDR1 and CDR2: SGHTA, FQGNSA. The CDR3 totals 15 residues. V lost 2 bases and J lost 6, with 15 bases in between. The chain's CDR3 is CASSLTSGEMDTQYF. CDR3 DNA: TGTGCCAGCAGCTTAACTAGTGGGGAGATGGATACGCAGTATTTT. The entire variable domain, with the rest obtained from reference TRBV7-2 and TRBJ2-3, is as follows: GAGVSQSPSNKVTEKGKDVELRCDPISGHTALYWYRQSLGQGLEFLIYFQGNSAPDKSGLPSDRFSAERTGGSVSTLTIQRTQQEDSAVYLCASSLTSGEMDTQYFGPGTRLTVL.

This clonotype has at least ten counts. In nucleotides, the CDR3 is TGTGCCACGAATCAGGGCACGCGAAGCTCCTACAATGAGCAGTTCTTC. It encodes CATNQGTRSSYNEQFF. V and J are TRBV10-3 and TRBJ2-1; a possible D gene is TRBD1 (5 bases). Trimming cost V 10 bases and J 0 bases, with 19 bases left between them. The CDR3 totals 16 residues. CDR1 ENHRY and CDR2 SYGVKD come from the germline V gene.

V and J are TRBV11-1 and TRBJ2-1; no clear D gene. The V end lost 1 base, the J end lost 10 bases, and 14 bases lay between the germline ends. This CDR3 is built from 14 residues. Germline values: CDR1 SGHAT, CDR2 FQDESV (reference sequence). The CDR3: CASSLGALLREQFF. The CDR3 nucleotides read TGTGCCAGCAGCTTAGGAGCGCTACTAAGGGAGCAGTTCTTC. The variable domain in full, completed from reference TRBV11-1 and TRBJ2-1, reads EAEVAQSPRYKITEKSQAVAFWCDPISGHATLYWYRQILGQGPELLVQFQDESVVDDSQLPKDRFSAERLKGVDSTLKIQPAELGDSAMYLCASSLGALLREQFFGPGTRLTVL.

This clonotype was observed a handful of times. The J gene is TRBJ2-2, the V gene TRBV24-1; D assignment may be TRBD1 or TRBD2 (5 bases each). The V end lost 2 bases, the J end lost 6 bases, and 6 bases lay between the germline ends. The V gene's germline CDR1 is KGHDR and CDR2 SFDVKD. The CDR3 has 13 residues. CDR3 DNA sequence: TGTGCCACCAGTGATTGGGGACCCGGGGAGCTGTTTTTT. As protein: CATSDWGPGELFF.

The J gene is TRBJ2-6, the V gene TRBV7-9; weak D call: TRBD1 (5 bases). CDR3 length equals 16 residues. With 0 bases removed from V and 0 bases from J, the gap between germline ends came to 6 bases. CDR1 is SEHNR and CDR2 is FQNEAQ in the germline V gene (reference sequence). For the CDR3, the DNA is TGTGCCAGCAGCTTAGCACAGGACTCTGGGGCCAACGTCCTGACTTTC. It specifies CASSLAQDSGANVLTF.

This clonotype was detected only a few times. As DNA, the CDR3 is TGCGCCAGCAGCTGGGGCCCCGCTAACACTGAAGCTTTCTTT. Its translation: CASSWGPANTEAFF. V gene TRBV5-1 combines with J gene TRBJ1-1, with D possibly TRBD1 on 5 matching bases. The CDR3 covers 14 residues. The germline V and J ends were trimmed by 3 bases and 2 bases, with 11 bases remaining between them. Germline loops: CDR1 SGHRS, CDR2 YFSETQ. The whole variable domain, remainder taken from reference TRBV5-1 and TRBJ1-1, is KAGVTQTPRYLIKTRGQQVTLSCSPISGHRSVSWYQQTPGQGLQFLFEYFSETQRNKGNFPGRFSGRQFSNSRSEMNVSTLELGDSALYLCASSWGPANTEAFFGQGTRLTVV.

In this sample, this clonotype turned up a few times. The rearrangement links TRBV4-3 to TRBJ2-7, with TRBD1 matching over 7 bases. Germline V CDR1 and CDR2: LGHNA, YSLEER. The V and J ends lost 1 base and 5 bases, in that order; junction bases with no gene match: 5. CDR3 size: 14 residues. The CDR3 DNA sequence: TGCGCCAGCAGCCAAGTTGGGACAGCGGACGAGCAGTACTTC. Its translation is CASSQVGTADEQYF.

This clonotype turned up a few times. The rearrangement links TRBV4-1 to TRBJ2-5, with D uncertain. Germline CDR1 MGHRA, CDR2 YSYEKL. Trimming took 1 base from V and 5 from J, leaving 11 bases between them. The CDR3 sequence is 14 residues long. The CDR3 nucleotides are TGCGCCAGCAGCCAAGGGTACGTCCGGGAGACCCAGTACTTC. It specifies CASSQGYVRETQYF.

The sample holds a few counts of this clonotype. V gene TRBV6-5 combines with J gene TRBJ2-5; TRBD2 agrees at 8 bases. V dropped 2 bases and J dropped 0; count of bases not matched to a gene: 8. Germline CDR1 reads MNHEY; CDR2 reads SVGAGI. There are 17 residues in the CDR3. The CDR3 loop is CASSYPFSGTDQETQYF. As DNA, the CDR3 is TGTGCCAGCAGTTACCCTTTTAGCGGGACCGACCAAGAGACCCAGTACTTC.

In the case of this clonotype: A read error is possible here, since a much larger clone lies one base away. The chain carries TRBV10-3 and TRBJ2-7; D gene unclear. Germline V gene lookup returns CDR1 ENHRY and CDR2 SYGVKD. CDR3 length: 14 residues. V lost 0 bases, J lost 4 bases, and 10 bases lay in between. DNA of the CDR3: TGTGCCATCAGTGAGTCGATCGATTCTTACGAGCAGTACTTC. The encoded protein is CAISESIDSYEQYF.

The V gene is TRBV6-2 or TRBV6-3, the J gene TRBJ2-7; a possible D gene is TRBD2 (5 bases). The V end was cut by 0 bases, the J end by 3 bases, with 12 bases between. The germline CDR1 and CDR2 sequences are MNHEY and SVGEGT. This CDR3 contains 15 residues. CDR3 DNA: TGTGCCAGCAGTTACTCGGAGGCGCAGCTCTACGAGCAGTACTTC. This gives the protein CASSYSEAQLYEQYF.